The 19 T cell receptor beta chains below come from one sample, sequenced in a study of cytomegalovirus exposure and HLA in healthy donors. TCRdb's copy holds only in-frame clones and misses some; the assay was immunoSEQ multiplex PCR. The data hold over 45,000 clones, with 88% observed a single time. The specimen was PBMCs. The receptors were gathered from a woman aged 30 to 39 in good health and CMV-seronegative.

V usage is TRBV27 and J usage is TRBJ2-2; 8 bases fit TRBD2. This CDR3 spans 15 amino acids. J was trimmed by 6 bases and V by 3 bases; bases with no gene match: 6. The germline V gene encodes CDR1 MNHEY and CDR2 SMNVEV (reference sequence). CDR3 DNA: TGTGCCAGCAGTTTTAGCGGGATACTGGCCGGGGAGCTGTTTTTT. It is translated as CASSFSGILAGELFF.

V gene TRBV19 combines with J gene TRBJ2-7; 8 bases line up with TRBD2. The germline CDR1 and CDR2 sequences are LNHDA and SQIVND (reference sequence). With 6 bases clipped from V and 3 bases from J, the junction kept 7 bases outside the gene matches. CDR3 length: 14 amino acids. This CDR3 is CASSIQRESYEQYF. Written as DNA, the CDR3 is TGTGCCAGTAGCATTCAGCGGGAGAGCTACGAGCAGTACTTC.

This clone has only one observation. The V call is TRBV15, the J call TRBJ2-1, with unresolved D. The CDR3 length is 14 residues. Germline CDR1 LNHNV, CDR2 YYDKDF (reference sequence). Trimming removed 1 base at V and 5 bases at J, with 9 bases between. CDR3 nucleotides: TGTGCCACCAGCAGAGGGCAGAACGACAATGAGCAGTTCTTC. This codes for CATSRGQNDNEQFF.

This chain connects TRBV19 to TRBJ2-1, with D possibly TRBD2 on 6 matching bases. This CDR3 has 13 amino acids. From germline, CDR1 is LNHDA and CDR2 SQIVND (reference sequence). V was cut by 7 bases and J by 12 bases, with 19 bases left in between. CDR3 nucleotides: TGTGCCAGTACCTCCCCCGGGGGTCTGGGGCAGTTCTTC. This sequence encodes CASTSPGGLGQFF.

About this clone: This CDR3 is missing its conserved last phenylalanine or tryptophan, likely due to a read error. It is unclear where the CDR3 begins or ends on the DNA, so no DNA is shown, and the CDR3 is as TCRdb lists it. The chain couples TRBV18 to TRBJ1-2; TRBD1, the D gene given by the table, was not confirmed from the DNA. The CDR3 has 12 residues if both end residues are counted. CDR1 is KGHSH and CDR2 is LQKENI in the germline V gene. This chain's CDR3 is CASSPGDRGLRI.

The J gene is TRBJ2-7, the V gene TRBV7-9; possibly TRBD2 for D (6 bases). Trimming cost V 1 base and J 2 bases, with 18 bases left between them. This CDR3 is built from 17 residues. Germline V gene sequence: CDR1 SEHNR, CDR2 FQNEAQ (reference sequence). The DNA of the CDR3 is TGTGCCAGCAGCTTAGGGAGGGTGGAGTCTTATACCTACGAGCAGTACTTC. Its protein product is CASSLGRVESYTYEQYF.

J is TRBJ2-7 and V is TRBV29-1, with TRBD1 matching over 12 bases. Losses at the gene ends were 7 bases for V and 5 bases for J; bases not matched to a gene: 6. Germline CDR1 and CDR2: SQVTM and ANQGSEA. The CDR3 contains 13 residues. As DNA, the CDR3 is TGCAGCGCTATAGGGACAGGGGGCGACGAGCAGTACTTC. This gives the protein CSAIGTGGDEQYF.

The V call is TRBV27, the J call TRBJ1-2; tentative D call: TRBD1 (5 bases). Trimming removed 5 bases from V and 5 bases from J, with 21 bases in between. Germline V gene data show CDR1 as MNHEY and CDR2 as SMNVEV (reference sequence). The CDR3 is 16 residues long. The DNA of the CDR3 is TGTGCCAGCAGTGGTATTGGGGGAGGGAAGCGGTATGGCTACACCTTC. This encodes CASSGIGGGKRYGYTF.

This chain joins TRBV7-8 and TRBJ2-7; 9 nucleotides agree with TRBD1. The V and J ends lost 4 bases and 6 bases, in that order; junction bases with no gene match: 7. CDR1 and CDR2 (germline): SGHVS, FQNEAQ. CDR3 length: 14 amino acids. The CDR3 DNA follows: TGTGCCAGCAGCTCTGGACAGGGGTCGGCCGAGCAGTACTTC. Translated, it gives CASSSGQGSAEQYF.

This CDR3 reads CASSYWTRENEQFF. The CDR3 nucleotides read TGTGCCAGCAGCTACTGGACACGTGAGAATGAGCAGTTCTTC. This chain links TRBV7-9 with TRBJ2-1, with D tentatively TRBD1 (5 bases). The V gene lost 4 bases and the J gene lost 7 bases, with 14 bases spanning the gap. CDR1 and CDR2 (germline): SEHNR, FQNEAQ (reference sequence). The CDR3 is made up of 14 amino acids.

The V call is TRBV19, the J call TRBJ2-2; 7 bases align to TRBD1. This CDR3 has 16 residues. The V and J ends lost 7 bases and 1 base, in that order; junction bases with no gene match: 9. The germline gives CDR1 LNHDA, CDR2 SQIVND (reference sequence). CDR3 sequence (DNA): TGTGCCAGTACCTCAACCCGACAGGGGAACACCGGGGAGCTGTTTTTT. The encoded protein is CASTSTRQGNTGELFF.

This chain links TRBV9 with TRBJ2-2, with TRBD2 matching over 14 bases. This CDR3 contains 17 residues. V lost 4 bases to trimming and J lost 4 bases; unmatched junction nucleotides: 6. Germline loops: CDR1 SGDLS, CDR2 YYNGEE. CDR3 residues: CASSRWTSGRTTGELFF. Written as DNA, the CDR3 is TGTGCCAGCAGCCGATGGACTAGCGGGAGGACCACCGGGGAGCTGTTTTTT. Variable domain in full (rest from reference TRBV9 and TRBJ2-2): DSGVTQTPKHLITATGQRVTLRCSPRSGDLSVYWYQQSLDQGLQFLIQYYNGEERAKGNILERFSAQQFPDLHSELNLSSLELGDSALYFCASSRWTSGRTTGELFFGEGSRLTVL.

The V call is TRBV18, the J call TRBJ2-1, with D maybe TRBD2 (7 bases). The germline CDR1 and CDR2 sequences are KGHSH and LQKENI. The CDR3 runs to 12 residues. Trimming stripped 3 bases from V and 10 bases from J, with 10 bases between. The CDR3 is CASSPGGQEQFF. Here the CDR3 DNA reads TGTGCCAGCTCACCCGGGGGGCAGGAGCAGTTCTTC.

J is TRBJ2-7 and V is TRBV7-2, with D possibly being TRBD2 (6 bases). Germline V lookup: CDR1 SGHTA, CDR2 FQGNSA. The CDR3 consists of 15 residues. The V and J ends lost 4 bases and 0 bases respectively, with 13 bases between them. CDR3 region: CASSSWGLYSYEQYF. In DNA form, the CDR3 reads TGTGCCAGCAGCTCTTGGGGACTCTACTCCTACGAGCAGTACTTC.

The chain employs TRBV6-5 and TRBJ1-2; a weak D match, TRBD1 (5 bases). This CDR3 has 13 residues. The germline V gene has CDR1 MNHEY and CDR2 SVGAGI. V lost 4 bases and J lost 2, with 8 bases in between. The CDR3 nucleotides are TGTGCCAGCAGTTCAGGGCCGAACTATGGCTACACCTTC. Translated: CASSSGPNYGYTF.

V and J are TRBV27 and TRBJ2-1, with no clear D. The germline V and J ends were trimmed by 0 bases and 1 base, with 7 bases remaining between them. The germline gives CDR1 MNHEY, CDR2 SMNVEV (reference sequence). The CDR3 runs 15 residues. The CDR3 is CASSLSSRSYNEQFF. In DNA form, the CDR3 reads TGTGCCAGCAGTTTATCTAGTCGATCCTACAATGAGCAGTTCTTC.

In its sample, this clone was seen a few times. The gene calls are TRBV28 and TRBJ2-1; 10 nucleotides line up with TRBD2. The CDR3 runs to 14 residues. CDR1 and CDR2 from the germline V gene are MDHEN and SYDVKM. V was pared by 7 bases and J by 2 bases, with 2 bases of the junction left unmatched. CDR3 in amino acids: CASNSGRTYNEQFF. The CDR3 DNA reads TGTGCCAGCAATAGCGGGAGGACCTACAATGAGCAGTTCTTC. The full variable domain, in which reference TRBV28 and TRBJ2-1 provide the parts outside the CDR3, is DVKVTQSSRYLVKRTGEKVFLECVQDMDHENMFWYRQDPGLGLRLIYFSYDVKMKEKGDIPEGYSVSREKKERFSLILESASTNQTSMYLCASNSGRTYNEQFFGPGTRLTVL.

Here the CDR3 DNA reads TGTGCCACCAGCAGAGAGAGGGAAAAACTGTTTTTT. Protein sequence: CATSREREKLFF. The chain carries TRBV15 and TRBJ1-4; D is unclear. Germline CDR1 is LNHNV and CDR2 is YYDKDF (reference sequence). The CDR3 has 12 residues. The V and J ends lost 0 bases and 8 bases respectively, with 4 bases between them.

The chain uses TRBV13 and TRBJ2-7, with 9 bases fitting TRBD1. Losses at the gene ends were 5 bases for V and 6 bases for J; bases not matched to a gene: 8. The germline V gene encodes CDR1 PRHDT and CDR2 FYEKMQ (reference sequence). The CDR3 totals 14 residues. DNA of the CDR3: TGTGCCAGCAGCCTCCAGGGACAGGGCCTCGAGCAGTACTTC. Its protein is CASSLQGQGLEQYF.